This TCR beta chain emerged from a study of T-cell reconstitution after alpha-beta-depleted transplantation in children. The CDR3 consists of 16 residues. Unmatched junction bases numbered 7, after V lost 0 bases and J lost 4 bases. Germline CDR1 WSHSY, CDR2 SAAADI. Overall study results and limits: Surviving recipient T cells and thymic progenitors produced the high day-60 TCRbeta diversity seen in some patients. Newly produced T cells mostly accounted for T-cell counts and diversity one year post-transplant. At around two months after transplant, the alpha-beta T cells were reportedly derived from several hundred expanded clones that came from non-depleted graft cells.

It was with unique molecular identifiers that the TCRbeta library was prepared. TCRdb re-analysed the PCR reads in MiXCR, keeping a single row per CDR3 protein. The sample has 97,000 or so distinct CDR3 sequences, approximately 6% seen once. By share of the sample, this clonotype is large (0.1 to 1%). Antigen: not known. The V call is TRBV10-2, the J call TRBJ2-3; 7 bases match TRBD1. The receptor was derived from a female patient aged 2 to 10 who had a stem cell transplant for Fanconi anemia, so the T cells may come from the graft donor. The sequenced sample was PBMCs, mostly from graft donor cells, obtained 60 days after TCRalphabeta/CD19-depleted stem cell transplant. The CDR3, as DNA: TGCGCCAGCAGTGAGTCGGACAGGACCTCCGCAGATACGCAGTATTTT. Translating gives CASSESDRTSADTQYF.